This T cell receptor beta chain comes out of a study of cytomegalovirus exposure and HLA in healthy donors. Findings and caveats of the study: HLA alleles were associated with roughly 17,000 TCR beta sequences in a later analysis at 0.05 false discovery rate. A link between a missense DCLRE1C variant and TCR beta V- and J-gene trimming emerged from a later analysis.

Comments on this clone: Its matching antigen is unknown.

The PCR used 60 Vbeta and 13 Jbeta primers. Sequencing used immunoSEQ multiplex PCR; TCRdb keeps in-frame clones, though not all of them. The sample lists some 120,000 clones; roughly 80% were seen once. The sample comprised PBMCs. This sequence originates from a man aged 18 to 30 in good health and CMV-seropositive.

The CDR3 DNA follows: TGTGCCAGCAGCTTCAACCGGACACCGAAGACCCAGTACTTC. Encoded protein: CASSFNRTPKTQYF. This chain uses TRBV7-8 with TRBJ2-5; the D gene is possibly TRBD1 (5 bases). CDR1 and CDR2 from the germline V gene are SGHVS and FQNEAQ. The CDR3 loop spans 14 amino acids. V shed 3 bases and J shed 6 bases, with 14 bases lying between them.